This T cell receptor (beta chain) was captured by sequencing in a study of technical replicates of blood from a few donors. Between the trimmed V and J ends, which lost 4 bases and 4 bases, there was a span of 18 bases. This CDR3 is 16 amino acids long. CDR1 is MGHRA, CDR2 YSYEKL, per germline. Some clones are missing from TCRdb's copy, which holds only in-frame ones; the method was immunoSEQ multiplex PCR. Among approximately 58,000 clones listed, 86% were seen once. Sequencing was carried out using PBMCs. The TCR sequence derives from a human donor in good health. Some clones in this sample may be carry-over from other donors' samples. The gene calls are TRBV4-1 and TRBJ2-3, with D unclear. The CDR3 DNA reads as TGCGCCAGCAGCCCGGATGTTAGCTTTCTTCCAGATACGCAGTATTTT. This encodes CASSPDVSFLPDTQYF.